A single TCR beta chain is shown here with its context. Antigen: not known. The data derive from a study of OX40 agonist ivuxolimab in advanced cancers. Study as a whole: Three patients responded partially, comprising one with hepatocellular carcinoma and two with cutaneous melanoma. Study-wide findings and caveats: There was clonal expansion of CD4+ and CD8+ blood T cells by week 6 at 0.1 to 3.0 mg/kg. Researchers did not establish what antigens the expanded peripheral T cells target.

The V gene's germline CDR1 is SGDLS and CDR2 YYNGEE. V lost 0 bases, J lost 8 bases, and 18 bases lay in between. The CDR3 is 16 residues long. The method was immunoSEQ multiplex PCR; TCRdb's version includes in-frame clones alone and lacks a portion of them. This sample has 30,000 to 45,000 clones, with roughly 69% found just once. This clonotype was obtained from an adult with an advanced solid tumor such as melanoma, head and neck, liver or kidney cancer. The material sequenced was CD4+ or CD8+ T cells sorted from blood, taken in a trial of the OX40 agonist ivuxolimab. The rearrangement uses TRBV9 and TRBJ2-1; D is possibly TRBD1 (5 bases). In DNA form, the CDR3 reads TGTGCCAGCAGCGTAGATACCCACCTCAGGGTCTATGAGCAGTTCTTC. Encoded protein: CASSVDTHLRVYEQFF.